In its sample, the clone carrying this T cell receptor beta chain was seen many times. Its antigen is still unknown. The CDR3 sequence is 16 residues long. Germline V gene lookup returns CDR1 MNHEY and CDR2 SVGAGI. After removal of 11 bases from V and 3 bases from J, the junction contained 13 bases not matched to a gene. The data were taken from a study of neurological immune-mediated disorders. Study results and caveats: Because no CDR3 amino acid sequences were shared across subjects by expanded clones, private repertoires were suggested in all groups. Whereas HTLV-1-associated myelopathy showed the most TCR clonal expansion, multiple sclerosis showed the least, with levels below those of healthy controls.

5'RACE with 10-nucleotide random UMIs produced the cDNA. Every sequencing run drew on 15-18 subjects and yielded over 170 million TCR-beta sequences. TCRdb fed the 5' RACE reads into MiXCR, producing one record per CDR3 protein. The data show about 59,000 distinct CDR3 sequences, with 3% to 4.5% seen just once and under 3.5% held by the top ten. The V call is TRBV6-5, the J call TRBJ2-4; TRBD2 aligns across 10 bases. The clonotype originates from a woman aged 25 to 45 with multiple sclerosis. The sequencing input was PBMCs. Here the CDR3 reads CASAQAGGPVKNIQYF. CDR3 nucleotide sequence: TGTGCCTCCGCCCAAGCGGGAGGGCCGGTCAAAAACATTCAGTACTTC.